A single sample gave rise to the 28 T cell receptor beta chains below, sequenced in a study of shared clonotypes between healthy human individuals. Data came from immunoSEQ multiplex PCR; TCRdb stores just in-frame clones and leaves some out. This sample has 600,000 to 750,000 clones, with 72% found just once. The sample was memory CD4+ T cells sorted from blood. Subset here: CD45RA-negative fraction. Receptor source: a woman in her 30s in good health.

This clone was counted once. The chain uses TRBV28 and TRBJ2-7; 7 nucleotides match TRBD2. Germline CDR1 reads MDHEN; CDR2 reads SYDVKM. Losses at the gene ends were 5 bases for V and 8 bases for J; bases not matched to a gene: 6. The CDR3 consists of 12 residues. In nucleotides, the CDR3 is TGTGCCAGCAGTAACGGGGGGTCACAGCAGTACTTC. Translating gives CASSNGGSQQYF.

About this clone: This may come from a read error, since a much larger clone is one base off. The sample holds other DNA sequences that translate to the same CDR3. V is TRBV5-4 and J is TRBJ2-7; TRBD2 aligns across 7 bases. CDR3 length: 14 amino acids. In germline, CDR1 is SGHNT, CDR2 YYREEE (reference sequence). V was clipped by 0 bases and J by 12 bases; unmatched bases: 12. CDR3 region: CASSLGGLAATAYF. The CDR3 coding sequence is TGTGCCAGCAGCTTGGGGGGTCTAGCGGCCACCGCGTACTTC. The full variable domain, its missing parts supplied by reference TRBV5-4 and TRBJ2-7, is ETGVTQSPTHLIKTRGQQVTLRCSSQSGHNTVSWYQQALGQGPQFIFQYYREEENGRGNFPPRFSGLQFPNYSSELNVNALELDDSALYLCASSLGGLAATAYFGPGTRLTVT.

The chain employs TRBV2 and TRBJ1-1; tentative D call: TRBD1 (5 bases). The CDR3 length is 13 residues. Germline values: CDR1 SNHLY, CDR2 FYNNEI. With 8 bases removed from V and 1 base from J, the gap between germline ends came to 11 bases. CDR3 nucleotides: TGTGCCAGCTACTACAGGAGGAACACTGAAGCTTTCTTT. Residues: CASYYRRNTEAFF.

The V gene is TRBV6-6, the J gene TRBJ1-3; D remains unclear. The CDR3 totals 14 residues. Germline V gene data show CDR1 as MNHNY and CDR2 as SVGAGI (reference sequence). The V end lost 4 bases, the J end lost 6 bases, and 13 bases lay between the germline ends. The CDR3: CASSSIESTNTIYF. The DNA for the CDR3 is TGTGCCAGCAGTTCTATCGAGAGCACAAACACCATATATTTT.

The chain uses TRBV30 and TRBJ2-5; perhaps TRBD2 as D (6 bases). From germline, CDR1 is GTSNPN and CDR2 SVGIG (reference sequence). The V gene lost 6 bases and the J gene lost 4 bases, with 24 bases spanning the gap. The CDR3 has 16 amino acids. DNA for the CDR3: TGTGCCTGCGGTTCCGCGGGACTGGCAGCGCCAGAGACCCAGTACTTC. This translates into CACGSAGLAAPETQYF.

The chain combines TRBV7-7 with TRBJ2-1, with a possible D match to TRBD1 (7 bases). V was trimmed by 5 bases and J by 9 bases, leaving 26 bases between them. The CDR3 consists of 17 residues. Germline V gives CDR1 SSHAT, CDR2 FNYEAQ (reference sequence). The CDR3: CASSRGYRGRNLLEQFF. The CDR3, as DNA: TGTGCCAGCAGCCGGGGGTATAGGGGGCGTAATTTGCTTGAGCAGTTCTTC.

The chain employs TRBV28 and TRBJ2-2; the D call may be TRBD1 or TRBD2 (6 bases each). The CDR3 contains 17 residues. Per germline, CDR1 MDHEN and CDR2 SYDVKM. Trimming shortened V by 5 bases and J by 4 bases, and 20 bases separated the two germline ends. CDR3 amino acids: CASSPRMGGAGTGELFF. CDR3 DNA: TGTGCCAGCAGTCCCAGAATGGGGGGCGCTGGCACCGGGGAGCTGTTTTTT.

The rearrangement joins TRBV30 to TRBJ1-1; D not certain. Germline lookup yields CDR1 GTSNPN and CDR2 SVGIG (reference sequence). V was pared by 2 bases and J by 4 bases, with 17 bases between. CDR3 length equals 15 residues. This CDR3 is CAWSSYMARGTEAFF. CDR3 sequence (DNA): TGTGCCTGGAGTTCATACATGGCGCGCGGCACTGAAGCTTTCTTT. Combining the CDR3 with reference TRBV30 and TRBJ1-1 gives the whole variable domain SQTIHQWPATLVQPVGSPLSLECTVEGTSNPNLYWYRQAAGRGLQLLFYSVGIGQISSEVPQNLSASRPQDRQFILSSKKLLLSDSGFYLCAWSSYMARGTEAFFGQGTRLTVV.

The V and J genes are TRBV14 and TRBJ2-2; the D is unclear. V was clipped by 4 bases and J by 4 bases, with 13 bases between them. The CDR3 extends over 15 amino acids. CDR1 SGHDN and CDR2 FVKESK come from the germline V gene. CDR3 sequence reads: CASSPQSPVTGELFF. Here the CDR3 DNA reads TGTGCCAGCAGCCCACAAAGCCCAGTCACCGGGGAGCTGTTTTTT.

The chain is built from TRBV19 and TRBJ2-1; weak D call: TRBD1 (6 bases). The CDR3 spans 13 residues. CDR1 and CDR2 from the germline V gene are LNHDA and SQIVND (reference sequence). Trimming shortened V by 4 bases and J by 4 bases, and 8 bases separated the two germline ends. CDR3 protein: CASSRDNYNEQFF. In DNA form, the CDR3 reads TGTGCCAGTAGTAGGGACAATTACAATGAGCAGTTCTTC.

The gene calls are TRBV7-8 and TRBJ1-5; TRBD1 is a possible D gene (5 bases). The germline gives CDR1 SGHVS, CDR2 FQNEAQ. CDR3 size: 14 residues. Between the trimmed V and J ends, which lost 4 bases and 7 bases, there was a span of 14 bases. The CDR3 region is CASSSSWGYQPQHF. The CDR3 DNA reads as TGTGCCAGCAGCTCCTCCTGGGGGTACCAGCCCCAGCATTTT.

The rearrangement links TRBV6-5 to TRBJ1-2; D perhaps matches TRBD1 (6 bases). Germline lookup yields CDR1 MNHEY and CDR2 SVGAGI. Trimming stripped 6 bases from V and 0 bases from J, with 14 bases between. The length of the CDR3 is 15 residues. The CDR3 sequence: CASSKPTGANYGYTF. The CDR3 nucleotides read TGTGCCAGCAGCAAGCCGACAGGAGCTAACTATGGCTACACCTTC.

The table lists this clone with a count of one. The rearrangement joins TRBV27 to TRBJ2-7; D unclear. The CDR3 totals 13 residues. The V end was cut by 2 bases, the J end by 5 bases, with 10 bases between. The V gene's germline CDR1 is MNHEY and CDR2 SMNVEV (reference sequence). The chain's CDR3 is CASSLIPSNEQYF. The DNA for the CDR3 is TGTGCCAGCAGTTTAATCCCTAGTAACGAGCAGTACTTC.

The J gene is TRBJ1-5, the V gene TRBV6-5; 10 bases fit TRBD1. The CDR3 has 13 residues. V shed 6 bases and J 9 bases; nucleotides not matched to a gene: 5. CDR1 is MNHEY and CDR2 is SVGAGI in the germline V gene. The CDR3, as DNA: TGTGCCAGCAGCTGGGACAGGGGAGGGCCCCAGCATTTT. Its translation: CASSWDRGGPQHF.

The chain has TRBV29-1 and TRBJ2-3; a weak D match, TRBD1 (6 bases). This CDR3 is built from 18 residues. The germline V gene has CDR1 SQVTM and CDR2 ANQGSEA. V lost 0 bases to trimming and J lost 7 bases, with 26 bases between them. The CDR3 DNA is TGCAGCGTTGAAGAGAGGGGGTCTGGGGCAGGGATGTACAATACGCAGTATTTT. Translation: CSVEERGSGAGMYNTQYF.

The V call is TRBV27, the J call TRBJ2-2, with D maybe TRBD1 (6 bases). The V gene lost 6 bases and the J gene lost 6 bases, with 17 bases spanning the gap. The CDR3 contains 15 residues. Per germline, CDR1 MNHEY and CDR2 SMNVEV (reference sequence). The CDR3 coding sequence is TGTGCCAGCAGCGAATCGGGACAAGCCCCCGGGGAGCTGTTTTTT. This translates into CASSESGQAPGELFF.

The J gene is TRBJ2-2, the V gene TRBV16; D not certain. V lost 1 base and J lost 4, with 7 bases in between. The CDR3 has 14 amino acids. Per germline, CDR1 KGHSY and CDR2 FQNENV. CDR3 DNA sequence: TGTGCCAGCAGCCAATTAGGCGGCACCGGGGAGCTGTTTTTT. It codes for CASSQLGGTGELFF.

This clone was counted many times. This chain joins TRBV6-1 and TRBJ1-3, with 7 bases matching TRBD1. V trimming: 8 bases; J trimming: 4 bases; junction bases outside the gene matches: 5. CDR1 and CDR2 from the germline V gene are MNHNS and SASEGT. CDR3 length: 13 amino acids. CDR3 DNA: TGTGCCAGCGAGGGGGCGATGGGAAACACCATATATTTT. Translating gives CASEGAMGNTIYF.

The chain recombines TRBV2 with TRBJ1-4; TRBD1 might be the D (5 bases). Germline V gives CDR1 SNHLY, CDR2 FYNNEI. This CDR3 is built from 15 residues. The V end was cut by 7 bases, the J end by 4 bases, with 16 bases between. The CDR3 DNA follows: TGTGCCAGCAAAACAATTAGGGGTAGTAATGAAAAACTGTTTTTT. Translated, it gives CASKTIRGSNEKLFF.

The rearrangement uses TRBV28 and TRBJ2-5; TRBD2 agrees at 7 bases. V shed 6 bases and J 6 bases; nucleotides not matched to a gene: 7. In germline, CDR1 is MDHEN, CDR2 SYDVKM. The CDR3 runs to 13 residues. CDR3 loop: CASSQTSPKTQYF. CDR3 nucleotides: TGTGCCAGCAGCCAGACTAGCCCCAAGACCCAGTACTTC.

This chain joins TRBV19 and TRBJ1-4, with 8 bases lining up with TRBD1. This CDR3 comprises 14 residues. J was trimmed by 4 bases and V by 6 bases; bases with no gene match: 4. Germline CDR1 LNHDA, CDR2 SQIVND (reference sequence). The CDR3 here is CASRDRGRNEKLFF. The DNA of the CDR3 is TGTGCCAGTAGAGACAGGGGCCGTAATGAAAAACTGTTTTTT. Drawing the rest from reference TRBV19 and TRBJ1-4, the complete variable domain is DGGITQSPKYLFRKEGQNVTLSCEQNLNHDAMYWYRQDPGQGLRLIYYSQIVNDFQKGDIAEGYSVSREKKESFPLTVTSAQKNPTAFYLCASRDRGRNEKLFFGSGTQLSVL.

The chain employs TRBV7-3 and TRBJ2-2, with 10 bases matching TRBD2. Trimming cost V 0 bases and J 6 bases; bases outside gene matches: 4. CDR3 length equals 16 residues. Germline CDR1 reads SGHTA; CDR2 reads FQGTGA. CDR3 sequence: CASSLTGGLAAGELFF. As DNA, the CDR3 is TGTGCCAGCAGCTTAACGGGAGGACTAGCGGCCGGGGAGCTGTTTTTT.

V usage is TRBV18 and J usage is TRBJ1-2; D unclear. V was trimmed by 6 bases and J by 8 bases, leaving 16 bases between them. Germline-derived CDR1 and CDR2 are KGHSH and LQKENI. CDR3 length equals 13 residues. CDR3 DNA sequence: TGTGCCAGCTCGAAAGAGCACTCGCAAGGCTACACCTTC. It specifies CASSKEHSQGYTF.

This clone has just a few counts. The chain employs TRBV4-2 and TRBJ1-3; no clear D gene. Germline CDR1 is LGHNA and CDR2 is YNFKEQ. This CDR3 comprises 16 residues. Trimming removed 4 bases from V and 2 bases from J, with 15 bases in between. In nucleotides, the CDR3 is TGTGCCAGCAGCCCCGATAGGTGGGCCCCTGGAAACACCATATATTTT. Translated: CASSPDRWAPGNTIYF.

This clone occurred once. V usage is TRBV20-1 and J usage is TRBJ1-1, with D hard to call. The ends were cut back, 7 bases at V and 1 base at J, with 4 bases in the middle. This CDR3 spans 10 amino acids. Germline V gives CDR1 DFQATT, CDR2 SNEGSKA (reference sequence). The CDR3: CSVGNTEAFF. The CDR3 nucleotides read TGCAGTGTCGGGAACACTGAAGCTTTCTTT.

The chain links TRBV7-5 to TRBJ1-1. TRBV7-5 is given as a pseudogene. The CDR3 runs 12 residues. The CDR3 DNA follows: TGTGTCAGAAGCTTAATTTTCTCTGAAGCTTTCTTT. Protein sequence: CVRSLIFSEAFF.

The chain recombines TRBV7-9 with TRBJ2-3; no clear D. Deletions cut 2 bases from V and 0 bases from J, with 12 bases between. CDR1 SEHNR and CDR2 FQNEAQ come from the germline V gene (reference sequence). This CDR3 has 16 amino acids. CDR3 sequence reads: CASSLSPTTSTDTQYF. CDR3 bases: TGTGCCAGCAGCTTATCCCCAACCACTAGCACAGATACGCAGTATTTT.

This chain connects TRBV11-2 to TRBJ2-3; D possibly corresponds to TRBD2 (5 bases). Trimming removed 1 base at V and 6 bases at J, with 17 bases between. Germline V gene lookup returns CDR1 SGHAT and CDR2 FQNNGV. CDR3 length: 16 amino acids. CDR3 DNA: TGTGCCAGCAGCTTAGGGGTGGGAGTCGGTTCTGATACGCAGTATTTT. Translation gives CASSLGVGVGSDTQYF.